A single sample gave rise to the 31 T cell receptor beta chains below, sequenced in a study of cytomegalovirus exposure and HLA in healthy donors. 60 Vbeta and 13 Jbeta primers were used in PCR. The assay was immunoSEQ multiplex PCR, and TCRdb's table has in-frame clones only and misses some. Of about 130,000 clones detected, roughly 82% appear once; the ten largest clones hold over 6.5%. What was sequenced was PBMCs. These TCRs come from a man aged 25 to 40 in good health and CMV-seronegative.

This clone showed up just a few times. The chain joins TRBV11-2 to TRBJ2-7; a weak D match, TRBD2 (5 bases). The germline V gene has CDR1 SGHAT and CDR2 FQNNGV. Trimming pared 1 base from V and 3 bases from J, leaving 10 bases between. The CDR3 is 14 residues long. This chain's CDR3 is CASSLVRGSYEQYF. CDR3 in DNA: TGTGCCAGCAGCTTAGTTCGGGGAAGCTACGAGCAGTACTTC.

The chain links TRBV27 to TRBJ2-5; a possible D gene is TRBD1 (6 bases). CDR3 length: 13 residues. Germline assignment: CDR1 MNHEY and CDR2 SMNVEV (reference sequence). The V and J ends lost 5 bases and 4 bases respectively, with 11 bases between them. CDR3 protein: CASSPGVLETQYF. The CDR3 DNA follows: TGTGCCAGCAGTCCAGGGGTACTAGAGACCCAGTACTTC.

The rearrangement joins TRBV7-6 to TRBJ2-1; D is perhaps TRBD2 (7 bases). Germline lookup yields CDR1 SGHVS and CDR2 FNYEAQ. Trimming pared 0 bases from V and 0 bases from J, leaving 12 bases between. This CDR3 spans 17 amino acids. The CDR3 protein is CASSLAGGLRSYNEQFF. CDR3 sequence (DNA): TGTGCCAGCAGCTTAGCCGGGGGGCTCCGCTCCTACAATGAGCAGTTCTTC.

This clone was recorded only once. The J gene is TRBJ1-1, the V gene TRBV21-1; the DNA was not compared with TRBD1, the D call given in the table. TRBV21-1 is a recognized pseudogene. There are 17 residues in the CDR3. The CDR3 reads CANSKEGDRAGATEAFF. The CDR3 region has the DNA TGTGCCAACAGCAAAGAGGGGGATCGGGCAGGGGCAACTGAAGCTTTCTTT.

This chain links TRBV29-1 with TRBJ2-5; perhaps TRBD1 as D (5 bases). V lost 6 bases and J 5 bases, leaving 16 bases between the germline ends. There are 13 residues in the CDR3. CDR1 SQVTM and CDR2 ANQGSEA come from the germline V gene. Written as DNA, the CDR3 is TGCAGCGTCGACCCCAGGGCCGGGGAGACCCAGTACTTC. The encoded protein is CSVDPRAGETQYF.

This chain links TRBV5-1 with TRBJ2-3, with 8 bases fitting TRBD1. Germline assignment: CDR1 SGHRS and CDR2 YFSETQ. With 0 bases clipped from V and 4 bases from J, the junction kept 4 bases outside the gene matches. This CDR3 has 15 amino acids. The CDR3 sequence is CASSLVRGQPDTQYF. CDR3 coding DNA: TGCGCCAGCAGCTTGGTCAGGGGGCAACCAGATACGCAGTATTTT.

This chain links TRBV5-1 with TRBJ2-7; 7 bases agree with TRBD2. Looked up from germline, CDR1 is SGHRS and CDR2 is YFSETQ. The CDR3 is made up of 14 amino acids. J lost 7 bases, V lost 5 bases, and 12 bases had no gene match. CDR3 residues: CASRSGGPSGEQYF. In DNA, the CDR3 is TGCGCCAGCAGATCGGGAGGCCCCTCCGGGGAGCAGTACTTC.

Here the CDR3 reads CASSPSGQPQHF. In nucleotides, the CDR3 is TGTGCCAGCAGCCCCTCCGGTCAGCCCCAGCATTTT. The gene calls are TRBV7-9 and TRBJ1-5; D is uncertain. The CDR3 runs to 12 residues. The germline gives CDR1 SEHNR, CDR2 FQNEAQ (reference sequence). Trimming stripped 5 bases from V and 6 bases from J, with 8 bases between.

This clone has more than one count but fewer than ten. The chain has TRBV11-2 and TRBJ1-1; 7 bases match TRBD1. CDR3 length: 14 amino acids. Trimming cost V 5 bases and J 5 bases; bases outside gene matches: 8. Per the germline V gene, CDR1 is SGHAT and CDR2 is FQNNGV. CDR3 nucleotides: TGTGCCAGCAGCCGAGAAGGGGGCCGGACTGAAGCTTTCTTT. Encoded protein: CASSREGGRTEAFF. The complete variable domain, with remaining parts taken from reference TRBV11-2 and TRBJ1-1, reads EAGVAQSPRYKIIEKRQSVAFWCNPISGHATLYWYQQILGQGPKLLIQFQNNGVVDDSQLPKDRFSAERLKGVDSTLKIQPAKLEDSAVYLCASSREGGRTEAFFGQGTRLTVV.

The chain combines TRBV4-1 with TRBJ2-3; TRBD2 might be the D (5 bases). This CDR3 contains 16 residues. With 0 bases removed from V and 0 bases from J, the gap between germline ends came to 10 bases. Per the germline V gene, CDR1 is MGHRA and CDR2 is YSYEKL. The CDR3, as DNA: TGCGCCAGCAGCCAAGAGGCGGGCCTCAGCACAGATACGCAGTATTTT. Amino acid sequence: CASSQEAGLSTDTQYF.

The CDR3 is CASRTLQYNEQFF. The CDR3 DNA sequence: TGTGCCAGCAGAACCCTACAGTACAATGAGCAGTTCTTC. The gene calls are TRBV6-5 and TRBJ2-1; D remains unclear. Germline V gene data show CDR1 as MNHEY and CDR2 as SVGAGI. CDR3 length: 13 amino acids. Trimming took 6 bases from V and 4 from J, leaving 10 bases between them.

The V and J genes are TRBV5-1 and TRBJ1-5, with 8 bases aligning to TRBD1. CDR1 and CDR2 (germline): SGHRS, YFSETQ. The CDR3 sequence is 17 residues long. Germline trimming cut 2 bases from V and 4 bases from J; bases unmatched to any gene: 11. DNA of the CDR3: TGCGCCAGCAGCTTAGGGACAGGCGGCTTAGTGAATCAGCCCCAGCATTTT. As protein: CASSLGTGGLVNQPQHF.

This chain uses TRBV4-1 with TRBJ1-1; D is uncertain. The CDR3 runs 15 residues. Trimming removed 0 bases from V and 4 bases from J, with 12 bases in between. Per the germline V gene, CDR1 is MGHRA and CDR2 is YSYEKL. The CDR3 DNA follows: TGCGCCAGCAGCCAAGATACCCCAGGCAGCACTGAAGCTTTCTTT. Its translation: CASSQDTPGSTEAFF.

The V gene is TRBV7-9, the J gene TRBJ2-1, with 8 bases lining up with TRBD1. Germline V gives CDR1 SEHNR, CDR2 FQNEAQ (reference sequence). V shed 2 bases and J 8 bases; nucleotides not matched to a gene: 5. The CDR3 has 14 amino acids. The CDR3 sequence is CASSLQGAVDEQFF. In DNA form, the CDR3 reads TGTGCCAGCAGCTTACAGGGGGCGGTCGATGAGCAGTTCTTC.

V is TRBV7-3 and J is TRBJ1-6; D remains unclear. The CDR3 runs 15 residues. V shed 5 bases and J shed 1 base, with 9 bases lying between them. Germline V gene data show CDR1 as SGHTA and CDR2 as FQGTGA. The CDR3: CASSLGRSYNSPLHF. The CDR3 DNA is TGTGCCAGCAGCCTCGGGAGGTCCTATAATTCACCCCTCCACTTT.

The chain couples TRBV30 to TRBJ2-3, with TRBD2 identical over 9 bases. J lost 5 bases, V lost 8 bases, and 8 bases had no gene match. Looked up from germline, CDR1 is GTSNPN and CDR2 is SVGIG (reference sequence). The CDR3 loop spans 13 amino acids. CDR3 in DNA: TGTGCCGGGGTTGGTAGCGGGAGAGATACGCAGTATTTT. Amino acids: CAGVGSGRDTQYF.

This clone has only a few counts. V and J are TRBV2 and TRBJ2-4; TRBD1 is a possible D gene (6 bases). This CDR3 comprises 14 residues. V was shortened by 7 bases and J by 0 bases, with 10 bases between the two germline ends. Per germline, CDR1 SNHLY and CDR2 FYNNEI. DNA of the CDR3: TGTGCCAGCAACAGGGAATTAGCCAAAAACATTCAGTACTTC. Translation gives CASNRELAKNIQYF.

The CDR3, as DNA: TGTGCCAGCAGTGAAGTAGCAGATACGCAGTATTTT. Translating it yields CASSEVADTQYF. The V call is TRBV25-1, the J call TRBJ2-3; the D is unclear. Germline V gene lookup returns CDR1 MGHDK and CDR2 SYGVNS. V lost 2 bases, J lost 4 bases, and 4 bases lay in between. The CDR3 is 12 residues long.

The gene calls are TRBV30 and TRBJ2-5; 10 bases line up with TRBD2. The CDR3 spans 14 residues. V shed 1 base and J 7 bases; nucleotides not matched to a gene: 6. Looked up from germline, CDR1 is GTSNPN and CDR2 is SVGIG (reference sequence). The chain's CDR3 is CAWSARTSGTTQYF. For the CDR3, the DNA is TGTGCCTGGAGTGCCCGGACTAGCGGCACGACCCAGTACTTC. The full variable domain, completed using reference TRBV30 and TRBJ2-5, is SQTIHQWPATLVQPVGSPLSLECTVEGTSNPNLYWYRQAAGRGLQLLFYSVGIGQISSEVPQNLSASRPQDRQFILSSKKLLLSDSGFYLCAWSARTSGTTQYFGPGTRLLVL.

The J gene is TRBJ1-1, the V gene TRBV19; 12 bases agree with TRBD1. The CDR3 consists of 16 residues. Germline V gene sequence: CDR1 LNHDA, CDR2 SQIVND (reference sequence). The V segment lost 8 bases and the J segment 4 bases; nucleotides outside the gene matches: 11. The CDR3 spells CASRSGTGGRVTEAFF. The CDR3 DNA sequence: TGTGCCAGTCGTTCCGGGACAGGGGGCAGGGTCACTGAAGCTTTCTTT.

CDR3 coding DNA: TGTGCCAGTAGTCAAAACCCACCGGGACTAGCGGCCACAGATACGCAGTATTTT. It codes for CASSQNPPGLAATDTQYF. The V and J genes are TRBV19 and TRBJ2-3, with TRBD2 matching over 11 bases. Germline V gives CDR1 LNHDA, CDR2 SQIVND (reference sequence). V was pared by 5 bases and J by 2 bases, with 12 bases of the junction left unmatched. The length of the CDR3 is 18 residues. Together with reference TRBV19 and TRBJ2-3, the CDR3 gives the full variable domain: DGGITQSPKYLFRKEGQNVTLSCEQNLNHDAMYWYRQDPGQGLRLIYYSQIVNDFQKGDIAEGYSVSREKKESFPLTVTSAQKNPTAFYLCASSQNPPGLAATDTQYFGPGTRLTVL.

This chain uses TRBV28 with TRBJ2-5; TRBD2 agrees at 8 bases. Germline values: CDR1 MDHEN, CDR2 SYDVKM. V was clipped by 6 bases and J by 3 bases; unmatched bases: 3. CDR3 length: 13 residues. For the CDR3, the DNA is TGTGCCAGCAGACCCGGGGGGGAAGAGACCCAGTACTTC. It translates to CASRPGGEETQYF.

J is TRBJ1-5 and V is TRBV18; D remains ambiguous. The ends were cut back, 3 bases at V and 4 bases at J, with 7 bases in the middle. This CDR3 has 13 residues. Looked up from germline, CDR1 is KGHSH and CDR2 is LQKENI. The CDR3 DNA reads TGTGCCAGCTCACCGTCGGGGAATCAGCCCCAGCATTTT. It is translated as CASSPSGNQPQHF.

The rearrangement links TRBV7-3 to TRBJ2-5, with TRBD1 matching over 7 bases. V lost 4 bases to trimming and J lost 2 bases; unmatched junction nucleotides: 1. The CDR3 runs to 13 residues. Germline V gene lookup returns CDR1 SGHTA and CDR2 FQGTGA. CDR3 loop: CASSSQGQETQYF. CDR3 nucleotides: TGTGCCAGCAGCTCACAGGGGCAAGAGACCCAGTACTTC.

CDR3 DNA sequence: TGTGCCGGACTCAGTGGCAGGAGCTACTATGGCTACACCTTC. The encoded protein is CAGLSGRSYYGYTF. The chain joins TRBV30 to TRBJ1-2; no definite D call. Per the germline V gene, CDR1 is GTSNPN and CDR2 is SVGIG (reference sequence). Trimming took 8 bases from V and 3 from J, leaving 19 bases between them. The CDR3 runs to 14 residues.

This chain connects TRBV27 to TRBJ1-3, with D unresolved. CDR1 MNHEY and CDR2 SMNVEV come from the germline V gene (reference sequence). V was shortened by 3 bases and J by 13 bases, with 7 bases between the two germline ends. The CDR3 runs to 10 residues. In DNA form, the CDR3 reads TGTGCCAGCAGTTTTAGTCTTATATATTTT. Amino acid sequence: CASSFSLIYF.

The V gene is TRBV5-4, the J gene TRBJ1-2, with unresolved D. The CDR3 extends over 14 amino acids. Germline V gene sequence: CDR1 SGHNT, CDR2 YYREEE (reference sequence). V was cut by 4 bases and J by 8 bases, with 18 bases left in between. The CDR3 sequence: CASSPNAQNQGYTF. The CDR3 DNA is TGTGCCAGCAGCCCGAACGCCCAGAACCAAGGCTACACCTTC.

The rearrangement joins TRBV6-5 to TRBJ1-5; unclear D gene. The germline V gene encodes CDR1 MNHEY and CDR2 SVGAGI. Trimming shortened V by 8 bases and J by 3 bases, and 8 bases separated the two germline ends. This CDR3 is built from 12 residues. CDR3 in DNA: TGTGCCAGCCGCAGTTCCAATCAGCCCCAGCATTTT. Its protein is CASRSSNQPQHF.

The rearrangement uses TRBV27 and TRBJ2-7; 12 bases match TRBD2. CDR3 size: 17 residues. CDR1 is MNHEY and CDR2 is SMNVEV in the germline V gene (reference sequence). Unmatched junction bases numbered 8, after V lost 2 bases and J lost 3 bases. CDR3 sequence: CASSLRSELAGGYEQYF. CDR3 sequence (DNA): TGTGCCAGCAGTTTAAGATCCGAACTAGCGGGGGGCTACGAGCAGTACTTC.

In its sample, this clone was seen a few times. V is TRBV10-3 and J is TRBJ2-3; TRBD2 matches at 7 bases. This CDR3 has 14 amino acids. Germline CDR1 ENHRY, CDR2 SYGVKD. Unmatched junction bases numbered 6, after V lost 2 bases and J lost 7 bases. This CDR3 reads CAISEAGDWYTQYF. The CDR3, as DNA: TGTGCCATCAGTGAGGCGGGGGACTGGTATACGCAGTATTTT.

This clone was counted a single time. This sequence joins TRBV18 and TRBJ2-7; 9 bases are shared with TRBD1. V was pared by 2 bases and J by 3 bases, with 5 bases of the junction left unmatched. The germline V gene has CDR1 KGHSH and CDR2 LQKENI. The CDR3 has 15 residues. CDR3 residues: CASSPNQDRGYEQYF. DNA for the CDR3: TGTGCCAGCTCACCAAATCAGGACAGGGGCTACGAGCAGTACTTC.